The 23 T cell receptor beta chains below were found in one sample sequenced in a study of T cell responses to AZD1222 COVID-19 vaccine. Some clones are missing from TCRdb's copy, which holds only in-frame ones; the method was immunoSEQ multiplex PCR. The top ten clones hold 3.6% of a sample with 150,000 to 200,000 clones, 90% to 95% of them seen once. Sequences were derived from peripheral blood, sampled 28 days after the second dose of the MenACWY control vaccine. Every receptor here comes from an adult who received the MenACWY meningococcal vaccine as a control.

The chain couples TRBV28 to TRBJ1-2, with 8 bases identical to TRBD1. Losses at the gene ends were 6 bases for V and 7 bases for J; bases not matched to a gene: 10. The CDR3 is 14 amino acids. Germline CDR1 and CDR2: MDHEN and SYDVKM. Here the CDR3 DNA reads TGTGCCAGCAGGCGACAGGGGATCACGGGTGGCTACACCTTC. This gives the protein CASRRQGITGGYTF.

The chain employs TRBV5-6 and TRBJ2-7; D remains ambiguous. Germline CDR1 reads SGHDT; CDR2 reads YYEEEE. V was pared by 1 base and J by 0 bases, with 8 bases between. The CDR3 is made up of 14 amino acids. CDR3 bases: TGTGCCAGCAGCTTGCGGGCTTACTCCTACGAGCAGTACTTC. It encodes CASSLRAYSYEQYF.

The V gene is TRBV30, the J gene TRBJ1-4; 9 nucleotides align to TRBD1. Germline CDR1 GTSNPN, CDR2 SVGIG (reference sequence). The CDR3 has 15 amino acids. The ends lost 0 bases at V and 8 bases at J; junction bases unmatched: 7. The CDR3 spells CAWSVRDREGEKLFF. The CDR3 DNA reads TGTGCCTGGAGTGTACGGGACAGGGAGGGCGAAAAACTGTTTTTT. Full variable domain (rest looked up from reference TRBV30 and TRBJ1-4): SQTIHQWPATLVQPVGSPLSLECTVEGTSNPNLYWYRQAAGRGLQLLFYSVGIGQISSEVPQNLSASRPQDRQFILSSKKLLLSDSGFYLCAWSVRDREGEKLFFGSGTQLSVL.

The rearrangement links TRBV9 to TRBJ2-1, with 8 bases aligning to TRBD2. The germline gives CDR1 SGDLS, CDR2 YYNGEE. There are 13 residues in the CDR3. The trim removed 3 bases at V and 6 bases at J, leaving 2 bases unmatched. This CDR3 is CASSGTSGNEQFF. The DNA of the CDR3 is TGTGCCAGCAGCGGCACTAGCGGCAATGAGCAGTTCTTC.

V gene TRBV19 combines with J gene TRBJ1-1; weak D call: TRBD1 (6 bases). The germline V and J ends were trimmed by 7 bases and 1 base, with 13 bases remaining between them. The CDR3 loop spans 14 amino acids. Germline CDR1 reads LNHDA; CDR2 reads SQIVND (reference sequence). CDR3 sequence reads: CASTSWTENTEAFF. CDR3 DNA sequence: TGTGCCAGTACTTCCTGGACAGAGAACACTGAAGCTTTCTTT.

This clone was seen just once. This chain uses TRBV12-3 or TRBV12-4 with TRBJ1-5, with TRBD1 matching 10 bases. The V gene end was trimmed by 5 bases and the J gene end by 10 bases; junction bases not matched to a gene: 5. There are 13 residues in the CDR3. CDR3 in DNA: TGTGCCAGCAGTGGGACAGGGGTATCACCCCAGCATTTT. Its translation is CASSGTGVSPQHF.

This clone was picked up one time. The V and J genes are TRBV19 and TRBJ1-2; 7 bases match TRBD1. V dropped 4 bases and J dropped 8; count of bases not matched to a gene: 7. The CDR3 extends over 13 amino acids. Per the germline V gene, CDR1 is LNHDA and CDR2 is SQIVND (reference sequence). The CDR3 nucleotides are TGTGCCAGTAGTACGGGACAGCTGTCGGGCTACACCTTC. Its translation: CASSTGQLSGYTF.

This clone was picked up one time. The chain carries TRBV7-3 and TRBJ2-2; TRBD1 or TRBD2 may be the D gene (5 bases each). From germline, CDR1 is SGHTA and CDR2 FQGTGA. V lost 2 bases and J lost 4, with 17 bases in between. The CDR3 is 17 amino acids. The CDR3 DNA sequence: TGTGCCAGCAGCTTAGGACCCCCGGGACCGAGCACCGGGGAGCTGTTTTTT. Protein product: CASSLGPPGPSTGELFF. Looking up the rest from reference TRBV7-3 and TRBJ2-2 gives the full variable domain: GAGVSQTPSNKVTEKGKYVELRCDPISGHTALYWYRQSLGQGPEFLIYFQGTGAADDSGLPNDRFFAVRPEGSVSTLKIQRTERGDSAVYLCASSLGPPGPSTGELFFGEGSRLTVL.

V is TRBV14 and J is TRBJ2-7; D is unclear. V lost 1 base and J 2 bases, leaving 3 bases between the germline ends. Per the germline V gene, CDR1 is SGHDN and CDR2 is FVKESK. CDR3 size: 12 residues. The CDR3 nucleotides are TGTGCCAGCAGCCAAGTTCCCTACGAGCAGTACTTC. Its protein product is CASSQVPYEQYF.

The genes are TRBV2 and TRBJ1-5; D gene unclear. Looked up from germline, CDR1 is SNHLY and CDR2 is FYNNEI. The CDR3 sequence is 12 residues long. Trimming took off 3 bases at V and 5 bases at J, with 5 bases between the two ends. The CDR3, as DNA: TGTGCCAGCAGTGAGGTCTATCAGCCCCAGCATTTT. Protein product: CASSEVYQPQHF.

The chain recombines TRBV12-5 with TRBJ1-4; TRBD1 agrees at 7 bases. Germline V CDR1 and CDR2: LGHNT, FRNRAP. This CDR3 has 18 residues. The V segment lost 1 base and the J segment 5 bases; nucleotides outside the gene matches: 13. Here the CDR3 DNA reads TGTGCTAGTGGTTTGGGTTATCCGGCGGGACAGATGAATGAAAAACTGTTTTTT. This gives the protein CASGLGYPAGQMNEKLFF.

This chain connects TRBV10-3 to TRBJ1-2, with 9 bases that match TRBD1. The germline CDR1 and CDR2 sequences are ENHRY and SYGVKD. CDR3 size: 17 residues. The V segment lost 4 bases and the J segment 4 bases; nucleotides outside the gene matches: 13. CDR3 amino acids: CAISGVKRDREGYGYTF. The CDR3 nucleotides are TGTGCCATCAGTGGAGTAAAACGGGACAGGGAAGGCTATGGCTACACCTTC.

The J gene is TRBJ2-3, the V gene TRBV6-1; D remains unclear. Deletions cut 3 bases from V and 0 bases from J, with 10 bases between. Germline loops: CDR1 MNHNS, CDR2 SASEGT. There are 15 residues in the CDR3. The CDR3 protein is CASSETRPSTDTQYF. CDR3 coding DNA: TGTGCCAGCAGTGAGACCAGGCCTAGCACAGATACGCAGTATTTT.

On this clone: The same CDR3 arises from other DNA sequences in this sample as well. The rearrangement links TRBV7-2 to TRBJ2-3; 9 bases agree with TRBD2. The CDR3 extends over 15 amino acids. V lost 4 bases, J lost 0 bases, and 2 bases stayed unmatched. From germline, CDR1 is SGHTA and CDR2 FQGNSA. CDR3 in amino acids: CASSSGLASTDTQYF. The CDR3 DNA is TGTGCCAGCAGCTCGGGACTAGCTAGCACAGATACGCAGTATTTT. Full variable domain (remainder filled in from reference TRBV7-2 and TRBJ2-3): GAGVSQSPSNKVTEKGKDVELRCDPISGHTALYWYRQSLGQGLEFLIYFQGNSAPDKSGLPSDRFSAERTGGSVSTLTIQRTQQEDSAVYLCASSSGLASTDTQYFGPGTRLTVL.

The chain employs TRBV15 and TRBJ1-5; no clear D. The germline V gene encodes CDR1 LNHNV and CDR2 YYDKDF (reference sequence). Trimming cost V 0 bases and J 6 bases, with 12 bases left between them. This CDR3 is built from 15 residues. The DNA of the CDR3 is TGTGCCACCAGCAGAGATCTTGGACCAGGTCAGCCCCAGCATTTT. This sequence encodes CATSRDLGPGQPQHF.

A note on this clone: This CDR3 is also generated by other DNA sequences in the sample. The V gene is TRBV28, the J gene TRBJ1-1, with 7 bases matching TRBD1. J lost 4 bases, V lost 2 bases, and 4 bases had no gene match. This CDR3 is 14 amino acids long. Germline CDR1 MDHEN, CDR2 SYDVKM. CDR3 in amino acids: CASSLRQGGTEAFF. For the CDR3, the DNA is TGTGCCAGCAGTTTAAGACAGGGCGGCACTGAAGCTTTCTTT.

This sequence joins TRBV19 and TRBJ1-1; D ambiguous. The V gene lost 0 bases and the J gene lost 5 bases, with 10 bases spanning the gap. This CDR3 has 14 amino acids. Germline values: CDR1 LNHDA, CDR2 SQIVND (reference sequence). Written as DNA, the CDR3 is TGTGCCAGTAGTATAGATCCATTGGGAACTGAAGCTTTCTTT. Encoded protein: CASSIDPLGTEAFF.

The chain couples TRBV7-8 to TRBJ2-2; possibly TRBD1 or TRBD2 for D (5 bases each). The CDR3 extends over 14 amino acids. Germline values: CDR1 SGHVS, CDR2 FQNEAQ. V lost 1 base and J lost 6, with 9 bases in between. The DNA for the CDR3 is TGTGCCAGCAGCTTAGGAGGGACCCCCGGGGAGCTGTTTTTT. Translation gives CASSLGGTPGELFF.

This clone was detected a few times. The rearrangement joins TRBV5-1 to TRBJ1-2; 12 positions agree with TRBD1. Germline loops: CDR1 SGHRS, CDR2 YFSETQ. The CDR3 contains 17 residues. The V segment lost 3 bases and the J segment 6 bases; nucleotides outside the gene matches: 12. Here the CDR3 DNA reads TGCGCCAGCAGCTCACCGGGACAGGGGGCGAACCGACATGGCTACACCTTC. Protein: CASSSPGQGANRHGYTF.

As for this clone: An end of the junction differs from the germline gene, which may be a read error. DNA for the CDR3: TGTGCCAGCAGGCAAGAACCTGAAAAACTGTTTTTT. Translating it yields CASRQEPEKLFF. The V call is TRBV3-1 (or the pseudogene TRBV3-2), the J call TRBJ1-4; D unresolved. Looked up from germline, CDR1 is LGHDT and CDR2 is YNNKEL (reference sequence). The CDR3 loop spans 12 amino acids.

The V and J genes are TRBV7-9 and TRBJ2-1; D not resolved. The CDR3 is 17 residues long. Trimming pared 2 bases from V and 0 bases from J, leaving 14 bases between. The germline gives CDR1 SEHNR, CDR2 FQNEAQ (reference sequence). The CDR3 nucleotides are TGTGCCAGCAGCTTATGGATTCTCTTGAGCTCCTACAATGAGCAGTTCTTC. This sequence encodes CASSLWILLSSYNEQFF.

The V gene is TRBV18, the J gene TRBJ1-1; D perhaps matches TRBD1 (6 bases). V was clipped by 0 bases and J by 4 bases, with 15 bases between them. Germline V gives CDR1 KGHSH, CDR2 LQKENI. The CDR3 runs to 16 residues. CDR3 nucleotides: TGTGCCAGCTCACCACCGCCAGGGAAGGGGGGCACTGAAGCTTTCTTT. Residues: CASSPPPGKGGTEAFF. The full variable domain, completed using reference TRBV18 and TRBJ1-1, is NAGVMQNPRHLVRRRGQEARLRCSPMKGHSHVYWYRQLPEEGLKFMVYLQKENIIDESGMPKERFSAEFPKEGPSILRIQQVVRGDSAAYFCASSPPPGKGGTEAFFGQGTRLTVV.

The CDR3 loop reads CASSQSSSSYNSPLHF. The CDR3 nucleotides read TGTGCCAGCAGTCAGAGCAGTAGCTCCTATAATTCACCCCTCCACTTT. The chain carries TRBV28 and TRBJ1-6; D is undetermined. The CDR3 has 16 residues. Germline V gene lookup returns CDR1 MDHEN and CDR2 SYDVKM. The ends were cut back, 5 bases at V and 0 bases at J, with 11 bases in the middle.